This TCR beta chain was profiled in a study of technical replicates of blood from a few donors. The table came from immunoSEQ multiplex PCR; TCRdb's copy has only in-frame clones and leaves some out. The data show about 58,000 clones, around 92% seen once. The length of the CDR3 is 11 residues. Trimming cost V 6 bases and J 2 bases, with 4 bases left between them. CDR1 and CDR2 (germline): SNHLY, FYNNEI. The sequence derives from a human donor in good health. Some clones in this sample may be carry-over from other donors' samples. The chain is built from TRBV2 and TRBJ2-5; no clear D gene. Material: PBMCs. CDR3 DNA: TGTGCCAGCAGGTATCAAGAGACCCAGTACTTC. This sequence encodes CASRYQETQYF.